The source of this T cell receptor beta chain is a study of identical twins. TCRdb re-analysed the 5' RACE reads in MiXCR, keeping a single row per CDR3 protein. The sample has just under 650,000 distinct CDR3 sequences; just over 7% are singletons. This CDR3 has 20 residues. After removal of 6 bases from V and 2 bases from J, the junction contained 19 bases not matched to a gene. The data were also submitted as part of a second study, on yellow fever vaccine responses in identical twins.

The sequenced material came from PBMCs. The chain employs TRBV6-7 and TRBJ2-5; TRBD2 agrees at 12 bases. Being an ORF, TRBV6-7 has a function that is uncertain. This TCR was recovered from a woman between 18 and 30 years old in good health. CDR3 nucleotide sequence: TGTGCCAGCAGCCTAGTGGGAAGACTAGCGGGGGACTACGAGCAAGAGACCCAGTACTTC. It yields the protein CASSLVGRLAGDYEQETQYF.